This T cell receptor beta chain is from a study of cytomegalovirus exposure and HLA in healthy donors. Study information: Unique TCR beta sequences numbering about 100 million came from around 180 million T cells in an earlier analysis.

Germline lookup yields CDR1 SGHRS and CDR2 YFSETQ. Deletions cut 4 bases from V and 2 bases from J, with 7 bases between. CDR3 size: 12 residues. Notes on this clone: Its antigen is as yet unknown.

Study findings and constraints: Later on, a genetic analysis was performed. It linked a missense variant in DCLRE1C with V- and J-gene trimming of TCR beta.

Primers: 60 Vbeta forward and 13 Jbeta reverse. This table comes from immunoSEQ multiplex PCR, and its TCRdb copy is limited to in-frame clones, with some not included. The sample shows approximately 240,000 clones, 77% of them seen only once. The source material was PBMCs. This clonotype was sampled from a woman in her sixties or seventies in good health and CMV-seropositive. The chain carries TRBV5-1 and TRBJ2-7; D not certain. CDR3 bases: TGCGCCAGCAGCCTGGCGGCCTACGAGCAGTACTTC. This encodes CASSLAAYEQYF.